The clone carrying this T cell receptor (beta chain) was picked up a small number of times. Authors' processing steps: Amplifying reference gene primers gave estimates of nucleated cell counts. Profiling relied on immunoSEQ multiplex PCR, and the TCRdb table lists in-frame clones only, not all of them. That table is the source of V, J and clone size, and D and trimming were worked out from the DNA. The sample lists 20,000 to 30,000 clones, around 86% occurring once. Germline lookup yields CDR1 MDHEN and CDR2 SYDVKM. V gave up 5 bases and J gave up 0 bases; unmatched junction bases: 11. The CDR3 is 17 residues long. The data derive from a study of blood T cell repertoires in COVID-19. Background on the study: Acute and convalescent COVID-19 samples came from the United States, Italy and Spain.

The sample was peripheral blood. The chain couples TRBV28 to TRBJ2-7, with 9 bases that match TRBD2. The sequence was collected from a human donor in a cohort sampled during active COVID-19. In DNA form, the CDR3 reads TGTGCCAGCAGTCCCCCTGGAGGCGGGAGGGCCTCCTACGAGCAGTACTTC. This sequence encodes CASSPPGGGRASYEQYF.